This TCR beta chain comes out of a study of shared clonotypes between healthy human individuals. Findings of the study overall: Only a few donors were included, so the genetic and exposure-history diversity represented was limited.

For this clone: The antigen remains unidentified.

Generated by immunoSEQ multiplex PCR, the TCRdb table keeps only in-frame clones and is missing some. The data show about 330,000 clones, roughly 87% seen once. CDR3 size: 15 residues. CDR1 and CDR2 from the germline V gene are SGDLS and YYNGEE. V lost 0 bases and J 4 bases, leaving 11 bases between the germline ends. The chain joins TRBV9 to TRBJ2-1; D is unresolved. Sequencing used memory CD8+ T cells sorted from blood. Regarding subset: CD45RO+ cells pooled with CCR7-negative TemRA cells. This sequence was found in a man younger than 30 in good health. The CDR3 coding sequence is TGTGCCAGCAGCGTAGTTATGACTTCATACAATGAGCAGTTCTTC. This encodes CASSVVMTSYNEQFF.